A single sample is the source of the 7 T cell receptor beta chains below, sequenced in a study of OX40 agonist ivuxolimab in advanced cancers. TCRdb keeps only in-frame clones here, not all; method: immunoSEQ multiplex PCR. Among 94,000 or so clones, about four fifths were seen once, and the ten largest hold approximately 5.5%. The sequencing here drew on CD4+ or CD8+ T cells sorted from blood, taken in a trial of the OX40 agonist ivuxolimab. The receptor set was obtained from an adult with an advanced solid tumor such as melanoma, head and neck, liver or kidney cancer.

This chain joins TRBV14 and TRBJ2-3; 11 bases are a match to TRBD2. The germline gives CDR1 SGHDN, CDR2 FVKESK. This CDR3 is built from 18 residues. The V gene end was trimmed by 0 bases and the J gene end by 3 bases; junction bases not matched to a gene: 8. CDR3 nucleotide sequence: TGTGCCAGCAGCCAAGATCGTTTACTAGCGGGGGTGACAGATACGCAGTATTTT. Translating it yields CASSQDRLLAGVTDTQYF.

The chain links TRBV2 to TRBJ2-6; no clear D. The CDR3 is 16 residues long. V gave up 5 bases and J gave up 0 bases, with 11 bases separating them. CDR1 is SNHLY, CDR2 FYNNEI, per germline. The CDR3 sequence: CASSKDGASGANVLTF. The CDR3 nucleotides read TGTGCCAGCAGTAAAGACGGAGCCTCTGGGGCCAACGTCCTGACTTTC.

This clone came up a few times. In DNA, the CDR3 is TGTGCCAGCAGCCTGTCCCCATACAGGTTCCCCTTGGGGGGCTACACCTTC. Encoded protein: CASSLSPYRFPLGGYTF. J is TRBJ1-2 and V is TRBV7-3, with TRBD1 as a possible D gene (5 bases). The CDR3 covers 17 residues. Trimming stripped 5 bases from V and 8 bases from J, with 27 bases between. Germline CDR1 is SGHTA and CDR2 is FQGTGA.

V is TRBV19 and J is TRBJ2-7, with 8 bases that match TRBD1. Germline values: CDR1 LNHDA, CDR2 SQIVND (reference sequence). V lost 1 base, J lost 3 bases, and 8 bases stayed unmatched. This CDR3 has 16 amino acids. The CDR3 sequence is CASSIGTGTGGYEQYF. The CDR3 DNA follows: TGTGCCAGTAGTATAGGAACCGGGACAGGAGGCTACGAGCAGTACTTC.

V is TRBV7-9 and J is TRBJ2-2; unclear D gene. V dropped 9 bases and J dropped 2 bases, with 4 bases sitting between them. The CDR3 is 11 residues long. Germline loops: CDR1 SEHNR, CDR2 FQNEAQ (reference sequence). The CDR3 region is CASSNTGELFF. The CDR3 bases are TGTGCCAGTTCTAACACCGGGGAGCTGTTTTTT. Complete variable domain (other parts from reference TRBV7-9 and TRBJ2-2): DTGVSQNPRHKITKRGQNVTFRCDPISEHNRLYWYRQTLGQGPEFLTYFQNEAQLEKSRLLSDRFSAERPKGSFSTLEIQRTEQGDSAMYLCASSNTGELFFGEGSRLTVL.

V gene TRBV23-1 combines with J gene TRBJ2-7; the D is unclear. TRBV23-1 is treated as an ORF (open reading frame) with a function not yet certain. CDR3 size: 16 residues. Trimming left V 7 bases short and J 3 bases short, with 22 bases between. This CDR3 is CASIMVGRKINYEQYF. CDR3 DNA: TGCGCCAGCATAATGGTTGGCCGAAAAATCAACTACGAGCAGTACTTC.

The chain employs TRBV10-2 and TRBJ2-4, with D uncertain. The CDR3 spans 14 residues. The V gene's germline CDR1 is WSHSY and CDR2 SAAADI. The V gene lost 3 bases and the J gene lost 0 bases, with 6 bases spanning the gap. CDR3 in amino acids: CASSDRVAKNIQYF. The CDR3 DNA is TGCGCCAGCAGTGATAGGGTAGCCAAAAACATTCAGTACTTC.